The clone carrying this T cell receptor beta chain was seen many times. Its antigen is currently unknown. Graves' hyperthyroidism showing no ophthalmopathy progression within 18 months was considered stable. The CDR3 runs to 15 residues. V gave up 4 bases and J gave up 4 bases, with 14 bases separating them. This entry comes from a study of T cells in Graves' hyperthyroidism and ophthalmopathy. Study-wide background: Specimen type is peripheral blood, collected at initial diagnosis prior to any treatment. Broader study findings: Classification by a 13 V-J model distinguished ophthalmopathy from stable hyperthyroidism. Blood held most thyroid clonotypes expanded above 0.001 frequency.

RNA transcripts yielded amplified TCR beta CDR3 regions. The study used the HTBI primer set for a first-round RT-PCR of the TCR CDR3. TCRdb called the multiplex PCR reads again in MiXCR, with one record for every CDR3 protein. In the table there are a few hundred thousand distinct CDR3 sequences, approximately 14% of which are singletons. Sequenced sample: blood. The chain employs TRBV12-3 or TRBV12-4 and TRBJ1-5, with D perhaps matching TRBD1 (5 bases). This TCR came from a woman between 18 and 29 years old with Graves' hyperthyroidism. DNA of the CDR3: TGTGCCAGCAGTTCTTCAGGGAGGGATAATCAGCCCCAGCATTTT. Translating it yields CASSSSGRDNQPQHF.